The sequence of this T cell receptor (beta chain) was determined in a study of T-cell memory formation after mild COVID-19. General study points: Contracting clones, day 15 to 85, had balanced CD4/CD8, and later expanders favored CD4+. Memory sampled before infection contained some responding clones, suggesting cross-reactive memory joined.

TCRdb recomputed calls from the 5' RACE reads with MiXCR, one row per CDR3 protein. This sample yields about 430,000 distinct CDR3 sequences, of which around 17% are seen a single time; about 22% belongs to the top ten. A remark on this clonotype: No antigen is known for it. Relative to the germline gene, one junction end is altered; a read error may explain this.

Germline CDR1 SGHTA, CDR2 FQGNSA. The CDR3 runs to 15 residues. Input material: PBMCs or a T cell subset sorted from them (not recorded which). This TCR derives from a man younger than 35 who had mild COVID-19 (a few samples of this study predate the infection). Cell type and time point are not known. The V and J genes are TRBV7-2 and TRBJ1-6, with unresolved D. CDR3 sequence: CASSPRAGDLSPIHF. In nucleotides, the CDR3 is TGTGCCAGCAGCCCCCGGGCGGGAGACCTTTCACCCATCCACTTT.